This note documents a single T cell receptor beta chain sequence. The V end lost 0 bases, the J end lost 5 bases, and 11 bases lay between the germline ends. The CDR3 is 14 amino acids. Germline-derived CDR1 and CDR2 are SGHNT and YYREEE (reference sequence). This record comes from a study of cytomegalovirus exposure and HLA in healthy donors. Clones were sequenced by immunoSEQ multiplex PCR, and TCRdb holds only the in-frame ones, with some missing. The profile shows some 270,000 clones, 80% to 90% of them singletons. The genes are TRBV5-4 and TRBJ2-5; no firm D call. The receptor was derived from a woman aged 18-29 years in good health and CMV-seronegative. Material: PBMCs. The CDR3 nucleotides read TGTGCCAGCAGCTTGGGCCCTTACGAGGAGACCCAGTACTTC. This codes for CASSLGPYEETQYF.